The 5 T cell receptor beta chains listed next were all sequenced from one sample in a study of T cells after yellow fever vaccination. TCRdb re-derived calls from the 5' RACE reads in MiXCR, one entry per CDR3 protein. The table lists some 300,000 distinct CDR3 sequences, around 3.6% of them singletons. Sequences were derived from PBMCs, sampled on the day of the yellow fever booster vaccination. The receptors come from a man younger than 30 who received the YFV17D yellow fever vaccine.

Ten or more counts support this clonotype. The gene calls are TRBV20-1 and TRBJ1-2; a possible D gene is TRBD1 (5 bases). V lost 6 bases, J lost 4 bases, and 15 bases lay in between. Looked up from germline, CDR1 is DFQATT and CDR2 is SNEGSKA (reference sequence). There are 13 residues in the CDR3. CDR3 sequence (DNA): TGCAGTGCCACGGCGGGGCTCCTCTATGGCTACACCTTC. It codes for CSATAGLLYGYTF.

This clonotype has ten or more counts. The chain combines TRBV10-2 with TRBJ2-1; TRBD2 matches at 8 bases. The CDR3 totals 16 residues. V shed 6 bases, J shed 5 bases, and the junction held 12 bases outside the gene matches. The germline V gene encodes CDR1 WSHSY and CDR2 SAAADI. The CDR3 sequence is CASRETIGGGHNEQFF. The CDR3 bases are TGCGCCAGCAGAGAGACTATTGGCGGGGGGCACAATGAGCAGTTCTTC.

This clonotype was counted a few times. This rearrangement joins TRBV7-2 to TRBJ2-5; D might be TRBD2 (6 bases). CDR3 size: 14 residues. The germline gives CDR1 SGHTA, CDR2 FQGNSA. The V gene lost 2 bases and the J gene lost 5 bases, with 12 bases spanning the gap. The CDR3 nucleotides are TGTGCCAGCAGCTTATGGAGGGCTGTGGAGACCCAGTACTTC. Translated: CASSLWRAVETQYF.

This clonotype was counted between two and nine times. For the CDR3, the DNA is TGTGCCATCAGGCGTCAGGATTCCTACGAGCAGTACGTC. Its protein is CAIRRQDSYEQYV. The J gene is TRBJ2-7, the V gene TRBV10-3; no clear D. The CDR3 has 13 residues. The ends were cut back, 6 bases at V and 1 base at J, with 10 bases in the middle. Germline-derived CDR1 and CDR2 are ENHRY and SYGVKD.

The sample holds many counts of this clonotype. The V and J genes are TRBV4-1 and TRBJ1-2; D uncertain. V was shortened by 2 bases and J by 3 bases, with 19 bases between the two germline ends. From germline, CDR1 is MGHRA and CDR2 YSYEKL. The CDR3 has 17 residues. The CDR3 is CASSQKQRVWLDYGYTF. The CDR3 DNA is TGCGCCAGCAGCCAAAAACAGCGGGTTTGGTTGGACTATGGCTACACCTTC.